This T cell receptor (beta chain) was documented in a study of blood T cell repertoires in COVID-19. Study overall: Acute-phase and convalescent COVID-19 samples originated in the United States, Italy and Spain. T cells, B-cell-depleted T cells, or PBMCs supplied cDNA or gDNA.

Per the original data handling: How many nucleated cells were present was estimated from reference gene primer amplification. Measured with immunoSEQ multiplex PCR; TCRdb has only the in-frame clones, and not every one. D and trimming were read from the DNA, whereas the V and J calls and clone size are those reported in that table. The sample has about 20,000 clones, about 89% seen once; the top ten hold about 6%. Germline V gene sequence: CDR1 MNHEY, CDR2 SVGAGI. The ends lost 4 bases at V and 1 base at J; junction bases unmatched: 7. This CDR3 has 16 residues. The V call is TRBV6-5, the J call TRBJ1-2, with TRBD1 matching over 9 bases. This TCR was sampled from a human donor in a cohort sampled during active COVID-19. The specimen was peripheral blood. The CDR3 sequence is CASSSPGQGRNYGYTF. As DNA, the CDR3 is TGTGCCAGCAGTTCCCCCGGACAGGGGCGTAACTATGGCTACACCTTC.